The present T cell receptor beta chain was sequenced within a study of beta chain features in type 1 diabetes. Overall study context: Similarity in age, gender and cell yields was seen between patients and healthy donors. Across all samples, fewer than 120,000,000 sorted cells were examined.

General observations from the study: Equally in patients and controls, shorter templates might have been favored by PCR. Moderately but significantly shorter TCRB CDR3s were found in Type 1 diabetes patients in all four CD4+ subsets.

V lost 4 bases and J lost 0, with 10 bases in between. Germline V CDR1 and CDR2: SGHTA, FQGNSA. The length of the CDR3 is 15 residues. The entirety of the isolated RNA underwent reverse transcription, so expressed TCRB transcripts were sequenced. Assay: immunoSEQ multiplex PCR; the TCRdb copy retains only in-frame clones and omits some. The sample includes under 400,000 clones, around 15% of them seen just once. A word on this clone: Its antigen remains unidentified.

The source material was central memory CD4+ T cells from blood. The chain carries TRBV7-2 and TRBJ1-3, with D hard to call. The clonotype was recovered from a man aged 25 to 40 in good health. In DNA, the CDR3 is TGTGCCAGCAGCTCCCGAACGATCTCTGGAAACACCATATATTTT. This encodes CASSSRTISGNTIYF.